This T cell receptor (beta chain) appears in the sequencing data of a study of PD-L1 blockade in urothelial cancer. Study-level information: Patients' prior chemotherapy regimens numbered 0 to 3. Blood analysis took place 3 weeks (second dose) and 6 weeks after treatment start. A median blood sample held approximately 140,000 T cells and 80,000 or so unique TCRs.

TCRdb's copy holds only in-frame clones and misses some; the assay was immunoSEQ multiplex PCR. Of about 72,000 clones listed, approximately 83% were seen once; the top ten hold 14% to 15%. As to time point: pretreatment peripheral blood. The CDR3 spans 15 residues. Trimming took 2 bases from V and 1 from J; bases not matched to a gene: 3. Germline lookup yields CDR1 SGDLS and CDR2 YYNGEE. V is TRBV9 and J is TRBJ1-1; 9 bases align to TRBD1. The sequencing used PBMCs, collected around atezolizumab (anti-PD-L1) treatment. The TCR was taken from a man in his sixties with urothelial cancer. This CDR3 reads CASSVDRGPNTEAFF. DNA for the CDR3: TGTGCCAGCAGCGTGGACAGGGGCCCGAACACTGAAGCTTTCTTT.